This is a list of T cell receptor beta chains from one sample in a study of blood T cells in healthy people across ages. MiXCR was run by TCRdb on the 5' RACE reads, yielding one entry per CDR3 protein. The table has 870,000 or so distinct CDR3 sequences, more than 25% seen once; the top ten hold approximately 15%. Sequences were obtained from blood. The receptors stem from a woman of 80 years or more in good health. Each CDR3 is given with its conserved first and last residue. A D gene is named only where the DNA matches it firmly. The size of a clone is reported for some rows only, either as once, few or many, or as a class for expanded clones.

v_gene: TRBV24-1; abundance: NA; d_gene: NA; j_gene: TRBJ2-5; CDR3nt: TGTGCCACCAGTGAGGAGTTGTGGGGAAAGACCCAGTACTTC; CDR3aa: CATSEELWGKTQYF
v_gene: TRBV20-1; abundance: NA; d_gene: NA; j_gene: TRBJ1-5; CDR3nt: TGCAGTACTCTCTGGGGAAATGGCAATCAGCCCCAGCATTTT; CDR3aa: CSTLWGNGNQPQHF
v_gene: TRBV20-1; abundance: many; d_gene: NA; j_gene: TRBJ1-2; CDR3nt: TGCAGTGCCCTATCGCCAGGCGCCTATGGCTACACCTTC; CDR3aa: CSALSPGAYGYTF
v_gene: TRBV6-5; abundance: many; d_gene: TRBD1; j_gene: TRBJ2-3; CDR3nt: TGTGCCAGCAGCCGGGACAGGGGGCGGGATACGCAGTATTTT; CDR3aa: CASSRDRGRDTQYF
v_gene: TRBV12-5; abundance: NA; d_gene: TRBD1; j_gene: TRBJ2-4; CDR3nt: TGTGCTAGTGGTTTGGGGACAGGGAAAAACATTCAGTACTTC; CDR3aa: CASGLGTGKNIQYF
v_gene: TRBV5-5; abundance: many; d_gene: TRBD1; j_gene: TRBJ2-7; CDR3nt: TGTGCCAGCAGCACCAGGGGGCGCATCGACGAGCAGTACTTC; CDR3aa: CASSTRGRIDEQYF
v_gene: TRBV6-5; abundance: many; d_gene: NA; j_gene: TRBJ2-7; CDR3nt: TGTGCCAGCAGTCCCCGGACGGATTCCTACGAGCAGTACTTC; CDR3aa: CASSPRTDSYEQYF
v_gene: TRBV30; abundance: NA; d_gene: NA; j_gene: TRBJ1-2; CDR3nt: TGTGCCTGGAGATTGGCAGGGAACTATGGCTACACCTTC; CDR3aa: CAWRLAGNYGYTF
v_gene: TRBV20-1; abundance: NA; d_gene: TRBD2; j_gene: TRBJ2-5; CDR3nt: TGCAGTGCCACACCTCCCACTAGCGGGGATGAGCAGTACTTC; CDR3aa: CSATPPTSGDEQYF
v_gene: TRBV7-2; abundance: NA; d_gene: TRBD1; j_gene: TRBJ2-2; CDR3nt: TGTGCCAGCAGCTCTCCGAGGGGACAGGCGAACACCGGGGAGCTGTTTTTT; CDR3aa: CASSSPRGQANTGELFF
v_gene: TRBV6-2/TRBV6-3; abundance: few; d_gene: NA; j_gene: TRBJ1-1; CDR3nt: TGTGCCAGCAGGCGACCTGAAGCTTTCTTT; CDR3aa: CASRRPEAFF
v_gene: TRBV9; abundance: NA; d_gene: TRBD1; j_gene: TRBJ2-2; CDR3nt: TGTGCCAGCAGACCGGGACAGGGAACGACCGGGGAGCTGTTTTTT; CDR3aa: CASRPGQGTTGELFF
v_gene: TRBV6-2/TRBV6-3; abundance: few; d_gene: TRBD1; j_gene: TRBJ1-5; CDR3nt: TGTGCCGGCAGTTACGGGTCAGGGACAGAGAAGGAGCCCCAGCATTTT; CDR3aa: CAGSYGSGTEKEPQHF
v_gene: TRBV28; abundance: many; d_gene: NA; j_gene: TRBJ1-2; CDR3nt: TGTGCCAGCAGTCCCCTCCAGACCAGGACGAATTATGGCTACACCTTC; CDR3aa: CASSPLQTRTNYGYTF
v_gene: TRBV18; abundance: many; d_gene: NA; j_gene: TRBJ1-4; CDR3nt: TGTGCCAGCTCACCGCGGGTAGAAGAAAAACTGTTTTTT; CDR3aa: CASSPRVEEKLFF
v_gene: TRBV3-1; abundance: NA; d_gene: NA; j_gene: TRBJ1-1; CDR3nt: TGTGCCAGCAGCCCATCGAGGCTGGGGGGATCTGAAGCTTTCTTT; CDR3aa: CASSPSRLGGSEAFF
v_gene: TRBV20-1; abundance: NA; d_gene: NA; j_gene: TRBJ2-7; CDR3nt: TGCAGTGCGCGACCCTCGGGCTACGAGCAGTACTTC; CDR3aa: CSARPSGYEQYF
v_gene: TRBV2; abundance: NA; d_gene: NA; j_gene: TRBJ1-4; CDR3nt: TGTGCCAGCAGCGAAGGGTGGGGGAATGAAAAACTGTTTTTT; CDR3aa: CASSEGWGNEKLFF
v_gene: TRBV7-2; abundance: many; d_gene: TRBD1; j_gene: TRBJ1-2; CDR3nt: TGTGCCAGCAGCTCAGGACAGGGGGGGTACTATGGCTACACCTTC; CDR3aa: CASSSGQGGYYGYTF
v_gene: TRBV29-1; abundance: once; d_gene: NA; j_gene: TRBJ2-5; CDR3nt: TGCAGCGTTTCAAATGGGGGACAAGAGACCCAGTACTTC; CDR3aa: CSVSNGGQETQYF
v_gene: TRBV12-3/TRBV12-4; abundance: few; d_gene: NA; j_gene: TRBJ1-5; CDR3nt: TGTGCCAGCAGTTCTGCGGAGAGCAATCAGCCCCAGCATTTT; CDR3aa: CASSSAESNQPQHF
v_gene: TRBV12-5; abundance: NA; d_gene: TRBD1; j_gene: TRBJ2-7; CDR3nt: TGTGCTAGTGGTTTGGTAGGACCGGACAGGTACTACGAGCAGTACTTC; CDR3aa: CASGLVGPDRYYEQYF
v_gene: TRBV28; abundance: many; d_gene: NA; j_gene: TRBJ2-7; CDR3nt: TGTGCCAGCAGTTTTCTGCGGAGGACGAACTACGAGCAGTACTTC; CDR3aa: CASSFLRRTNYEQYF
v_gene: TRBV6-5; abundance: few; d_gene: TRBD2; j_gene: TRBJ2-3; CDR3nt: TGTGCCAGCAGTTACTCCAGGACTAGCGGGACGACTAGCACAGATACGCGGTATTTT; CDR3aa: CASSYSRTSGTTSTDTRYF
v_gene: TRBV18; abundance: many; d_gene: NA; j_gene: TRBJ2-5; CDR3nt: TGTGCCAGCTCACCATCGCCCCCAGAGACCCAGTACTTC; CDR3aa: CASSPSPPETQYF
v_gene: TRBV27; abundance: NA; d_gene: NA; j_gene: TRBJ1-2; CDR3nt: TGTGCCAGCACCAAAGGGACGGGGGGCAGATTTGGCGGCTACACCTTC; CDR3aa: CASTKGTGGRFGGYTF
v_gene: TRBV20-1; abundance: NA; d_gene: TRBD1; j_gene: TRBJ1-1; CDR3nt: TGCAGTGCTAGATCTAGACAGGGATCATGGGCAGCTTTCTTT; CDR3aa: CSARSRQGSWAAFF
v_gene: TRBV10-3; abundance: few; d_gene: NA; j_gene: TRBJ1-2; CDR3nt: TGTGCCATCAGTGAGTCGGCAGGGAGGGTTAACTATGGCTACACCTTC; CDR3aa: CAISESAGRVNYGYTF
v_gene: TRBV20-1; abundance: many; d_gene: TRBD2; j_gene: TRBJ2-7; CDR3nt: TGCAGTGCTAGACTGACTAGCCCCTACGAGCAGTACTTC; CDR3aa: CSARLTSPYEQYF
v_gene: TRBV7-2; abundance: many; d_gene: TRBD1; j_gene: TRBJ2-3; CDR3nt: TGTGCCAGCAGGCCGACAGGGATGAGCACAGATACGCAGTATTTT; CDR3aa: CASRPTGMSTDTQYF
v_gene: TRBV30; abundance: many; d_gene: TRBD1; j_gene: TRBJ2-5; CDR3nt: TGTGCCTGGAGTGAGGACAGGGTGGAGACCCAGTACTTC; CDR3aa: CAWSEDRVETQYF
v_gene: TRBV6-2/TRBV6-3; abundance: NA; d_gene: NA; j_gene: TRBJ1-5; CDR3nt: TGTGCCAGCAGTTACTCGAGTTTCCAGAGCCCAAATCAGCCCCAGCATTTT; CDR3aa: CASSYSSFQSPNQPQHF
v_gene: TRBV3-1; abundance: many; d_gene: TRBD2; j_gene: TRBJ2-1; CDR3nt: TGTGCCAGCAGCCAAAGCCCCGGGACTAACAATGAGCAGTTCTTC; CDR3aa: CASSQSPGTNNEQFF
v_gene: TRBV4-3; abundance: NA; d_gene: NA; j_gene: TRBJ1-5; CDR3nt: TGCGCCAGCAGCCGAAAACAGGATCAGCCCCAGCATTTT; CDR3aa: CASSRKQDQPQHF
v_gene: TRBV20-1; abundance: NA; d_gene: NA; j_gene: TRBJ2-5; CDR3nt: TGCAGTGCTAGGGGTTCGAGCGCCCAAGAGACCCAGTACTTC; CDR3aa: CSARGSSAQETQYF
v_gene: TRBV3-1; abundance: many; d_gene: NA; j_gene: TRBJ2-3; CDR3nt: TGTGCCAGCAGCCAAGCCGCAGATACGCAGTATTTT; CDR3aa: CASSQAADTQYF
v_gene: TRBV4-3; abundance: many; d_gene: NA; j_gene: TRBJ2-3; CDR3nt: TGCGCCAGCAGCCAAGATGACGTTAGCACAGATACGCAGTATTTT; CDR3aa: CASSQDDVSTDTQYF